This T cell receptor beta chain emerged from a study of T-cell reconstitution after alpha-beta-depleted transplantation in children. Notes on the study in general: Day-60 TCRbeta diversity that was high in some patients was derived from surviving recipient T cells and thymic progenitors. Reports say that about two months after transplant, the alpha-beta T cells came out of several hundred graft clones that had expanded. A year post-transplant, T-cell counts and diversity derived mostly from newly produced T cells.

Molecular barcoding with unique molecular identifiers was used for the TCRbeta library. TCRdb recomputed calls from the PCR reads with MiXCR, one row per CDR3 protein. The table has about 870,000 distinct CDR3 sequences, roughly 16% seen once. For this clonotype: As yet, its antigen is unknown.

This CDR3 comprises 14 residues. Trimming removed 11 bases from V and 0 bases from J, with 13 bases in between. Germline CDR1 reads SNHLY; CDR2 reads FYNNEI. The specimen was PBMCs, mostly from graft donor cells, collected 360 days after TCRalphabeta/CD19-depleted stem cell transplant. The chain combines TRBV2 with TRBJ2-2, with D perhaps matching TRBD1 (5 bases). The receptor was isolated from a male patient between 10 and 17 years old who had a stem cell transplant for acute lymphoblastic leukemia, so the T cells may come from the graft donor. As DNA, the CDR3 is TGTGCCGCAGGGCGGACGACGAACACCGGGGAGCTGTTTTTT. It translates to CAAGRTTNTGELFF.